This TCR beta chain came from a study of coeliac disease. Across the study: Refractory type I patients had no gluten-free diet response for over 12 months.

This CDR3 contains 15 residues. The V gene's germline CDR1 is MNHEY and CDR2 SMNVEV (reference sequence). V was clipped by 7 bases and J by 2 bases; unmatched bases: 8. Produced via immunoSEQ multiplex PCR; TCRdb's table is partial and in-frame only. The sample lists 6,000 to 8,000 clones; about 78% were seen once. This TCR came from a man aged 25 to 40 with celiac disease. The material sequenced was lamina propria lymphocytes from the gut. This chain joins TRBV27 and TRBJ2-7, with 10 bases lining up with TRBD1. In DNA, the CDR3 is TGTGCCAGCAATACCGGGACAGGGGCACCCTACGAGCAGTACTTC. It encodes CASNTGTGAPYEQYF.